A single T cell receptor (beta chain) is shown here with its context. No antigen is known for it. These data belong to a study of blood T cells in healthy people across ages. Germline CDR1 and CDR2: LGHDT and YNNKEL (reference sequence). The CDR3 spans 12 residues. V dropped 3 bases and J dropped 6 bases, with 8 bases sitting between them. Sample-barcoded 5' priming and a J-beta primer mix drove a second PCR of roughly 7 to 11 cycles. TCRdb re-derived calls from the 5' RACE reads in MiXCR, one entry per CDR3 protein. The table shows some 1.4 million distinct CDR3 sequences, with 35% to 45% occurring only once. Notes on the study in general: The recorded TCR beta diversity per million T cells decreased in a roughly linear manner with age. A strong correlation was seen between TCR beta diversity and naive T cell percentage. Both higher diversity and more naive CD4+ cells marked long-lived donors when set against aged donors.

This TCR derives from a woman aged 18 to 35 in good health. The genes are TRBV3-1 and TRBJ1-2; no clear D. The sample consisted of blood. The CDR3 sequence is CASSHTADGYTF. In DNA form, the CDR3 reads TGTGCCAGCAGCCATACGGCGGATGGCTACACCTTC.